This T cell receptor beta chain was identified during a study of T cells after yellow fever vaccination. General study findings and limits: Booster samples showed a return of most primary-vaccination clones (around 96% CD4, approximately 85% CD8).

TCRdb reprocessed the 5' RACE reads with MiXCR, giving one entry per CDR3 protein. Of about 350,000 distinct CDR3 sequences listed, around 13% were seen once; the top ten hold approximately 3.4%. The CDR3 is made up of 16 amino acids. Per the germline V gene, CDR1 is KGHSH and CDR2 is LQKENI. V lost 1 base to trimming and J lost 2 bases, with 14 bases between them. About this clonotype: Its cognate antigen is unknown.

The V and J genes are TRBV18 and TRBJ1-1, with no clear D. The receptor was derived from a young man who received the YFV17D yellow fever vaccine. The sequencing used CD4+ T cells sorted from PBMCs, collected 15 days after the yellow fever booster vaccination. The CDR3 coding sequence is TGTGCCAGCTCACCACTTCGTTTCGGCCCTAACACTGAAGCTTTCTTT. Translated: CASSPLRFGPNTEAFF.